This TCR beta chain comes out of a study of blood T cell repertoires in COVID-19. Study as a whole: Nucleic acid was either cDNA or gDNA, and it came from T cells, B-cell-depleted T cells, or PBMCs.

CDR3 length: 15 residues. V was trimmed by 4 bases and J by 3 bases, leaving 16 bases between them. Germline V lookup: CDR1 SGHDT, CDR2 YYEEEE. The data were produced by immunoSEQ multiplex PCR, yet TCRdb's version contains in-frame clones alone and is incomplete. This sample has 200,000 to 250,000 clones, with about four fifths found just once. The chain links TRBV5-6 to TRBJ1-1; unclear D gene. The sequence was obtained from an elderly man with acute or convalescent COVID-19. Specimen: peripheral blood. CDR3 coding DNA: TGTGCCAGCAGCCAGAAGGCTACCGGGGACACTGAAGCTTTCTTT. As protein: CASSQKATGDTEAFF.